The clone carrying this T cell receptor beta chain was seen only a few times. Its specificity is unknown. The data were taken from a study of T cells after yellow fever vaccination. Notes on the study in general: Reappearance after the booster was observed for most primary-vaccination clones (96% CD4, roughly 90% CD8). Secondary responses were weaker yet peaked faster, day 5 versus 15.

TCRdb reprocessed the 5' RACE reads via MiXCR and lists one record per CDR3 protein. The table lists some 350,000 distinct CDR3 sequences, approximately 4% of them singletons. The receptor was derived from a man between 18 and 35 years old who received the YFV17D yellow fever vaccine. The material was PBMCs, obtained 5 days after the yellow fever booster vaccination.

The CDR3 is CASRALDRGRAAFF. In nucleotides, the CDR3 is TGTGCCAGCAGAGCCTTGGACAGGGGGCGCGCGGCTTTCTTT. This chain links TRBV6-2 or TRBV6-3 with TRBJ1-1; 11 nucleotides line up with TRBD1. The V gene end was trimmed by 6 bases and the J gene end by 11 bases; junction bases not matched to a gene: 11. CDR1 is MNHEY and CDR2 is SVGEGT in the germline V gene. The CDR3 spans 14 residues.